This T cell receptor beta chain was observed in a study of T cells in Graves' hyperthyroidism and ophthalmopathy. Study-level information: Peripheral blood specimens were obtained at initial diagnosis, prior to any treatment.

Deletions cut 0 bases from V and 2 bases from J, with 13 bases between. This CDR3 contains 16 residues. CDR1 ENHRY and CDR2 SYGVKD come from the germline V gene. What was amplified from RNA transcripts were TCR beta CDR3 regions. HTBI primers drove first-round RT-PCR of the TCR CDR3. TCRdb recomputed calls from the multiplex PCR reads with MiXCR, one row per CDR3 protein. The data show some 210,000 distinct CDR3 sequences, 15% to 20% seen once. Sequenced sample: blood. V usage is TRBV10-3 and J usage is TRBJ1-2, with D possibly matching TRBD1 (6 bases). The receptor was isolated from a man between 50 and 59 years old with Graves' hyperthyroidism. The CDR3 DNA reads TGTGCCATCAGTGAGTCATACCCGGGACAAAACTATGGCTACACCTTC. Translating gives CAISESYPGQNYGYTF.